The 17 T cell receptor beta chains given below trace back to one sample, sequenced in a study of blood T cell repertoires in COVID-19. Libraries were prepared by immunoSEQ multiplex PCR; TCRdb keeps only in-frame clonotypes and omits some of them. The profile shows 54,000 or so clones, about four fifths of them singletons. The sample comprised peripheral blood. The receptors shown here come from a woman older than 75 with acute or convalescent COVID-19.

This clone showed up just once. The rearrangement uses TRBV27 and TRBJ1-2; TRBD1 aligns across 7 bases. CDR3 length: 14 residues. Trimming took 4 bases from V and 8 from J; bases not matched to a gene: 10. Germline CDR1 MNHEY, CDR2 SMNVEV (reference sequence). CDR3 in amino acids: CASSSADRVGGYTF. In nucleotides, the CDR3 is TGTGCCAGCAGTTCCGCCGACAGGGTCGGCGGCTACACCTTC.

The J gene is TRBJ1-2, the V gene TRBV7-2; TRBD1 might be the D (5 bases). This CDR3 has 16 residues. Germline lookup yields CDR1 SGHTA and CDR2 FQGNSA. V was cut by 6 bases and J by 5 bases, with 22 bases left in between. CDR3 in amino acids: CASSFAGQWTLYGYTF. The CDR3 nucleotides read TGTGCCAGCAGTTTCGCTGGACAATGGACATTGTATGGCTACACCTTC.

V is TRBV3-1 (or the pseudogene TRBV3-2) and J is TRBJ1-1, with D tentatively TRBD1 (5 bases). The germline V and J ends were trimmed by 3 bases and 3 bases, with 8 bases remaining between them. There are 13 residues in the CDR3. CDR1 and CDR2 from the germline V gene are LGHDT and YNNKEL (reference sequence). The CDR3: CASSHEGDTEAFF. CDR3 DNA: TGTGCCAGCAGCCACGAAGGGGACACTGAAGCTTTCTTT.

V and J are TRBV30 and TRBJ2-3; D unclear. The CDR3 covers 14 residues. V shed 1 base and J shed 1 base, with 9 bases lying between them. CDR1 is GTSNPN and CDR2 is SVGIG in the germline V gene (reference sequence). CDR3 residues: CAWSARPGTDTQYF. For the CDR3, the DNA is TGTGCCTGGAGTGCTAGACCCGGCACAGATACGCAGTATTTT.

The genes are TRBV11-1 and TRBJ2-7; 11 nucleotides agree with TRBD1. The germline gives CDR1 SGHAT, CDR2 FQDESV (reference sequence). The CDR3 has 12 residues. Unmatched junction bases numbered 4, after V lost 5 bases and J lost 10 bases. CDR3 sequence: CASSPDRGQQYF. The CDR3, as DNA: TGTGCCAGCAGCCCGGACAGGGGGCAACAGTACTTC.

The chain recombines TRBV2 with TRBJ1-2; TRBD1 is a possible D gene (5 bases). Germline assignment: CDR1 SNHLY and CDR2 FYNNEI. The CDR3 is 14 amino acids. V was cut by 4 bases and J by 4 bases, with 13 bases left in between. CDR3: CASSAGAELYGYTF. The CDR3 DNA reads as TGTGCCAGCAGTGCTGGGGCGGAACTCTATGGCTACACCTTC.

The chain uses TRBV18 and TRBJ1-5, with a weak D call TRBD1 (5 bases). The CDR3 is 14 amino acids. Trimming pared 0 bases from V and 4 bases from J, leaving 7 bases between. Germline V gene sequence: CDR1 KGHSH, CDR2 LQKENI. CDR3 nucleotides: TGTGCCAGCTCACCACCATCAGGGAATCAGCCCCAGCATTTT. The encoded protein is CASSPPSGNQPQHF. Filled out from reference TRBV18 and TRBJ1-5, the complete variable domain reads NAGVMQNPRHLVRRRGQEARLRCSPMKGHSHVYWYRQLPEEGLKFMVYLQKENIIDESGMPKERFSAEFPKEGPSILRIQQVVRGDSAAYFCASSPPSGNQPQHFGDGTRLSIL.

The J gene is TRBJ2-5, the V gene TRBV28; the match to TRBD1 covers 12 bases. Per germline, CDR1 MDHEN and CDR2 SYDVKM. The CDR3 totals 14 residues. V lost 6 bases and J lost 5; bases outside the gene matches: 4. Here the CDR3 DNA reads TGTGCCAGCAGGGGACAGGGGGCTGCGGAGACCCAGTACTTC. This sequence encodes CASRGQGAAETQYF.

This rearrangement joins TRBV28 to TRBJ1-1, with unresolved D. Per the germline V gene, CDR1 is MDHEN and CDR2 is SYDVKM. Deletions cut 7 bases from V and 2 bases from J, with 14 bases between. The length of the CDR3 is 14 residues. CDR3 in DNA: TGTGCCAGCATCCCCCCCACTCGAAACACTGAAGCTTTCTTT. It translates to CASIPPTRNTEAFF.

This sequence joins TRBV27 and TRBJ1-3; TRBD1 matches 11 bases. The V gene end was trimmed by 2 bases and the J gene end by 8 bases; junction bases not matched to a gene: 5. This CDR3 comprises 15 residues. Germline CDR1 MNHEY, CDR2 SMNVEV (reference sequence). Here the CDR3 reads CASSLGGTGGDTIYF. As DNA, the CDR3 is TGTGCCAGCAGTTTAGGAGGGACAGGGGGAGACACCATATATTTT.

The chain is built from TRBV3-1 (or the pseudogene TRBV3-2) and TRBJ2-5; 8 nucleotides match TRBD2. This CDR3 has 14 residues. The V segment lost 4 bases and the J segment 7 bases; nucleotides outside the gene matches: 8. CDR1 is LGHDT, CDR2 YNNKEL, per germline (reference sequence). The CDR3 region is CASSPPEREWTQYF. Here the CDR3 DNA reads TGTGCCAGCAGCCCCCCCGAGCGGGAGTGGACCCAGTACTTC.

The CDR3 bases are TGTGCCAGCAGTGATCGGTCAGGGCTACTCAATGAGCAGTTCTTC. The encoded protein is CASSDRSGLLNEQFF. This sequence joins TRBV25-1 and TRBJ2-1, with TRBD1 as a possible D gene (5 bases). The CDR3 consists of 15 residues. Per the germline V gene, CDR1 is MGHDK and CDR2 is SYGVNS. Trimming stripped 3 bases from V and 6 bases from J, with 15 bases between. Combining the CDR3 with reference TRBV25-1 and TRBJ2-1 gives the whole variable domain EADIYQTPRYLVIGTGKKITLECSQTMGHDKMYWYQQDPGMELHLIHYSYGVNSTEKGDLSSESTVSRIRTEHFPLTLESARPSHTSQYLCASSDRSGLLNEQFFGPGTRLTVL.

V and J are TRBV7-2 and TRBJ2-3; possible D gene TRBD2, 6 bases. The CDR3 length is 15 residues. The germline V gene encodes CDR1 SGHTA and CDR2 FQGNSA. V lost 1 base, J lost 2 bases, and 10 bases lay in between. The CDR3 region is CASSLGGGPTDTQYF. DNA for the CDR3: TGTGCCAGCAGCTTAGGGGGAGGCCCCACAGATACGCAGTATTTT.

This clone was observed once. The V gene is TRBV28, the J gene TRBJ1-5, with unresolved D. CDR3 size: 11 residues. Germline values: CDR1 MDHEN, CDR2 SYDVKM. V dropped 6 bases and J dropped 4 bases, with 4 bases sitting between them. CDR3 coding DNA: TGTGCCAGCAGCACTAATCAGCCCCAGCATTTT. It specifies CASSTNQPQHF.

The chain employs TRBV4-3 and TRBJ2-7; 8 nucleotides align to TRBD1. The germline V gene has CDR1 LGHNA and CDR2 YSLEER. CDR3 length: 15 residues. J gave up 3 bases and V 0 bases, and 4 bases lay outside the gene matches. The CDR3, as DNA: TGCGCCAGCAGCCAAGACGGACAGGGAATCTACGAGCAGTACTTC. Protein sequence: CASSQDGQGIYEQYF.

The V and J genes are TRBV11-2 and TRBJ2-7, with a possible D match to TRBD2 (5 bases). The V end was cut by 5 bases, the J end by 0 bases, with 14 bases between. Per germline, CDR1 SGHAT and CDR2 FQNNGV. This CDR3 spans 15 amino acids. In DNA, the CDR3 is TGTGCCAGCAGCGTTGGATGGGAGATCTCCTACGAGCAGTACTTC. Its translation: CASSVGWEISYEQYF. Full variable domain (missing parts from reference TRBV11-2 and TRBJ2-7): EAGVAQSPRYKIIEKRQSVAFWCNPISGHATLYWYQQILGQGPKLLIQFQNNGVVDDSQLPKDRFSAERLKGVDSTLKIQPAKLEDSAVYLCASSVGWEISYEQYFGPGTRLTVT.

The chain links TRBV6-1 to TRBJ1-2; TRBD1 matches 7 bases. With 2 bases clipped from V and 8 bases from J, the junction kept 5 bases outside the gene matches. The CDR3 covers 13 residues. Germline-derived CDR1 and CDR2 are MNHNS and SASEGT. In nucleotides, the CDR3 is TGTGCCAGCAGTGAAACAGGGGCGGTCGGCTACACCTTC. Translating it yields CASSETGAVGYTF.